The T cell receptor (beta chain) described here comes from a study of blood T cell repertoires in COVID-19. As for the study in general: The cDNA or gDNA used as material had been derived from T cells, B-cell-depleted T cells, or PBMCs.

Trimming shortened V by 6 bases and J by 2 bases, and 10 bases separated the two germline ends. The CDR3 length is 13 residues. Germline V gene sequence: CDR1 MDHEN, CDR2 SYDVKM. Authors' processing steps: Using reference gene primer amplification, nucleated cell counts were estimated. The assay was immunoSEQ multiplex PCR, and TCRdb's table has in-frame clones only and misses some. V and J calls and clone size come straight from that table; D and trimming were deduced from the DNA. The sample has 150,000 or so clones; over 80% are singletons. This chain joins TRBV28 and TRBJ1-2; TRBD1 might be the D (6 bases). The source material was peripheral blood. The sequence was collected from a woman between 55 and 75 years old with acute or convalescent COVID-19. CDR3 bases: TGTGCCAGCAGCATTGACAGGAACTATGGCTACACCTTC. Its protein is CASSIDRNYGYTF.